Shown below are 4 T cell receptor beta chains from a single sample sequenced in a study of type 1 and type 2 diabetes patients. Amplification started from genomic DNA. Multiplex PCR with 30 forward and 13 reverse primers amplified the TCR beta CDR3. TCRdb reprocessed the multiplex PCR reads with MiXCR, giving one entry per CDR3 protein. This table holds more than 250,000 distinct CDR3 sequences, roughly 50% found once. The source material was peripheral blood mononuclear cells (PBMCs). The source of these receptors is a man younger than 35 with type 2 diabetes.

This clonotype was counted many times. The genes are TRBV30 and TRBJ2-7; D is unclear. V was cut by 1 base and J by 3 bases, with 7 bases left in between. This CDR3 is built from 12 residues. From germline, CDR1 is GTSNPN and CDR2 SVGIG (reference sequence). This CDR3 is CAWSGQYYEQYF. The DNA of the CDR3 is TGTGCCTGGAGTGGGCAGTACTACGAGCAGTACTTC.

The chain has TRBV5-1 and TRBJ2-3; D is unresolved. The CDR3 covers 17 residues. Germline values: CDR1 SGHRS, CDR2 YFSETQ. V was trimmed by 1 base and J by 0 bases, leaving 15 bases between them. CDR3: CASSLFPGDHSTDTQYF. Here the CDR3 DNA reads TGCGCCAGCAGCTTGTTCCCAGGAGACCATAGCACAGATACGCAGTATTTT.

A few counts support this clonotype. V and J are TRBV12-3 or TRBV12-4 and TRBJ1-2; D might be TRBD1 (5 bases). Trimming pared 3 bases from V and 5 bases from J, leaving 19 bases between. This CDR3 is built from 16 residues. CDR3 DNA sequence: TGTGCCAGCAGTTTTTGGGGGAGGAATCAGTGTTATGGCTACACCTTC. This codes for CASSFWGRNQCYGYTF.

The chain has TRBV6-5 and TRBJ2-5, with TRBD1 identical over 9 bases. Trimming took 6 bases from V and 7 from J; bases not matched to a gene: 9. The CDR3 is 14 residues long. Germline CDR1 reads MNHEY; CDR2 reads SVGAGI. CDR3 DNA: TGTGCCAGCAGCCCTGGGACAGGGATCGGGACCCAGTACTTC. It translates to CASSPGTGIGTQYF.